Listed below are T cell receptor beta chains from one sample, sequenced in a study of regulatory T cells in long-lasting Graves disease. Each CDR3 protein is one row after TCRdb ran MiXCR on the multiplex PCR reads. The sample yields 350,000 to 500,000 distinct CDR3 sequences, 21% seen once. Specimen: peripheral blood mononuclear cells (PBMCs), collected when the disease was refractory, from a patient treated with antithyroid drugs. The receptor set was obtained from a female donor with Graves disease. Each CDR3 is given with its conserved first and last residue. The D gene is left open where the match is weak. The size of a clone is reported for some rows only, either as once, few or many, or as a class for expanded clones.

abundance: NA; len: 16; v_gene: TRBV9; d_gene: TRBD1; j_gene: TRBJ1-5; CDR3aa: CASSARTGEAWEPQHF; CDR3nt: TGTGCCAGCAGCGCCCGGACAGGGGAGGCGTGGGAGCCCCAGCATTTT
abundance: NA; len: 14; v_gene: TRBV10-3; d_gene: TRBD2; j_gene: TRBJ2-5; CDR3aa: CAISEAGSGETQYF; CDR3nt: TGTGCCATCAGTGAAGCGGGGAGCGGGGAGACCCAGTACTTC
abundance: many; len: 15; v_gene: TRBV7-2; d_gene: TRBD2; j_gene: TRBJ2-7; CDR3aa: CASSFILADTYEQYF; CDR3nt: TGTGCCAGCAGCTTCATACTAGCGGACACTTACGAGCAGTACTTC
abundance: NA; len: 17; v_gene: TRBV5-1; d_gene: NA; j_gene: TRBJ2-6; CDR3aa: CATSLTSSSSGANVLTF; CDR3nt: TGCGCCACCAGCTTAACTAGCAGCAGCTCTGGGGCCAACGTCCTGACTTTC
abundance: many; len: 11; v_gene: TRBV20-1; d_gene: NA; j_gene: TRBJ1-1; CDR3aa: CSAIDRYEAFF; CDR3nt: TGCAGTGCTATCGACAGATATGAAGCTTTCTTT
abundance: NA; len: 16; v_gene: TRBV7-6; d_gene: TRBD2; j_gene: TRBJ2-5; CDR3aa: CASSLQAGAGLETQYF; CDR3nt: TGTGCCAGCAGCTTACAAGCGGGAGCGGGATTAGAGACCCAGTACTTC
abundance: many; len: 14; v_gene: TRBV12-3/TRBV12-4; d_gene: TRBD2; j_gene: TRBJ2-7; CDR3aa: CASSLAGGPVEQYF; CDR3nt: TGTGCCAGCAGTTTAGCGGGAGGGCCCGTCGAGCAGTACTTC
abundance: many; len: 15; v_gene: TRBV28; d_gene: NA; j_gene: TRBJ1-5; CDR3aa: CASSSPAGEPQPQHF; CDR3nt: TGTGCCAGCAGTAGTCCGGCGGGCGAGCCTCAGCCCCAGCATTTT
abundance: many; len: 15; v_gene: TRBV7-8; d_gene: NA; j_gene: TRBJ2-7; CDR3aa: CASSLGPGVTYEQYF; CDR3nt: TGTGCCAGCAGCTTAGGTCCAGGGGTGACCTACGAGCAGTACTTC
abundance: few; len: 15; v_gene: TRBV7-9; d_gene: NA; j_gene: TRBJ2-7; CDR3aa: CASSLASDPRYEQYF; CDR3nt: TGTGCCAGCAGCTTAGCGTCAGACCCTCGGTACGAGCAGTACTTC
abundance: many; len: 15; v_gene: TRBV6-1; d_gene: NA; j_gene: TRBJ2-1; CDR3aa: CASSEARGVYNEQFF; CDR3nt: TGTGCCAGCAGTGAAGCTCGCGGGGTCTACAATGAGCAGTTCTTC
abundance: few; len: 14; v_gene: TRBV2; d_gene: TRBD1; j_gene: TRBJ2-4; CDR3aa: CASRGGESKNIQYF; CDR3nt: TGTGCCAGCAGAGGGGGCGAGTCCAAAAACATTCAGTACTTC
abundance: many; len: 15; v_gene: TRBV5-4; d_gene: NA; j_gene: TRBJ2-7; CDR3aa: CASSSAEQPTYEQYF; CDR3nt: TGTGCCAGCAGCTCGGCTGAGCAGCCAACCTACGAGCAGTACTTC
abundance: NA; len: 16; v_gene: TRBV9; d_gene: TRBD2; j_gene: TRBJ2-2; CDR3aa: CASSQAGGSFPGELFF; CDR3nt: TGTGCCAGCAGCCAGGCCGGGGGGAGTTTCCCCGGGGAGCTGTTTTTT
abundance: few; len: 16; v_gene: TRBV24-1; d_gene: NA; j_gene: TRBJ1-5; CDR3aa: CATSGTERPRDQPQHF; CDR3nt: TGTGCCACCAGTGGTACTGAGAGACCTCGAGATCAGCCCCAGCATTTT